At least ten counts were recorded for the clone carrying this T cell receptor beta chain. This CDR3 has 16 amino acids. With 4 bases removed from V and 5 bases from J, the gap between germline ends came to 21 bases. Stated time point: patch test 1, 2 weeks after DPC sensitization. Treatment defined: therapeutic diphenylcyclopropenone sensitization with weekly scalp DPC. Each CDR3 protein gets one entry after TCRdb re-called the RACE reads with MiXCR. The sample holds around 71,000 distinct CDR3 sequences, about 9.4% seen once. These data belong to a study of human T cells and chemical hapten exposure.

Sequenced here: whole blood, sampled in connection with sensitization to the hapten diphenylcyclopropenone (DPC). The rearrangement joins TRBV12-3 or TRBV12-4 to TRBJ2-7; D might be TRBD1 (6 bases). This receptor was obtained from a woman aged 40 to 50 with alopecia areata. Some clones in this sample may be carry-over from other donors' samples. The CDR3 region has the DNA TGTGCCAGCAGTTCCGGAGACAGGTGGATACGTCACGAGCAGTACTTC. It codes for CASSSGDRWIRHEQYF.